This TCR beta chain was sequenced in a study of a mutant IDH1 vaccine in newly diagnosed glioma. Turning to the study itself: Treated patients, approximately 60% male and around 40% female, averaged approximately 40 years of age.

The data were produced by immunoSEQ multiplex PCR, yet TCRdb's version contains in-frame clones alone and is incomplete. The sample comprises about 54,000 clones, about 81% of which are singletons, and about 3.2% rests with the top ten. As for time point: week 5, during vaccination. Every vaccination contained 300 ug of the mutant IDH1 20-mer peptide and was paired with topical imiquimod. Notes on the study in general: Pseudoprogression seemingly bore no relation to changes in top peripheral T cell clonotypes.

Germline CDR1 SGHRS, CDR2 YFSETQ. The CDR3 is 14 amino acids. V gave up 6 bases and J gave up 0 bases, with 10 bases separating them. In the case of this clone: What it binds is not known.

The receptor was isolated from a young man with glioma. The source material was PBMCs, sampled from a glioma patient whose treatment included an IDH1 peptide vaccine. The chain links TRBV5-1 to TRBJ2-1; D tentatively reads TRBD1 or TRBD2 (5 bases each). The CDR3 bases are TGCGCCAGCAAGGGGACGAGCTCCTACAATGAGCAGTTCTTC. Amino acid sequence: CASKGTSSYNEQFF.